This TCR beta chain was retrieved from a study of cytomegalovirus exposure and HLA in healthy donors. The CDR3 has 17 amino acids. Broader study findings: Analysis performed later found 16,000 or so TCR beta sequences associated with HLA alleles at 0.05 false discovery rate. Within the data, a cluster of highly shared sequence variants was likely a sequencing artifact. Most TCR sequences proved rare, with some public TCRs found in many donors.

The PCR used 60 Vbeta and 13 Jbeta primers. Some clones are missing from TCRdb's copy, which holds only in-frame ones; the method was immunoSEQ multiplex PCR. The sample includes 95,000 to 100,000 clones, about 80% seen only once; the top ten take about 6.6%. As concerns this clone: Its antigen is not identified.

This TCR derives from a man between 35 and 55 years old in good health and CMV-seropositive. The sequenced sample consisted of PBMCs. The chain links TRBV21-1 to TRBJ2-3; TRBD2, as called in the table, went unchecked against the DNA. TRBV21-1 is a pseudogene. CDR3 protein: CASPRGGSRSSTDTQYF. CDR3 DNA sequence: TGTGCCAGTCCGCGGGGAGGATCAAGATCTAGCACAGATACGCAGTATTTT.